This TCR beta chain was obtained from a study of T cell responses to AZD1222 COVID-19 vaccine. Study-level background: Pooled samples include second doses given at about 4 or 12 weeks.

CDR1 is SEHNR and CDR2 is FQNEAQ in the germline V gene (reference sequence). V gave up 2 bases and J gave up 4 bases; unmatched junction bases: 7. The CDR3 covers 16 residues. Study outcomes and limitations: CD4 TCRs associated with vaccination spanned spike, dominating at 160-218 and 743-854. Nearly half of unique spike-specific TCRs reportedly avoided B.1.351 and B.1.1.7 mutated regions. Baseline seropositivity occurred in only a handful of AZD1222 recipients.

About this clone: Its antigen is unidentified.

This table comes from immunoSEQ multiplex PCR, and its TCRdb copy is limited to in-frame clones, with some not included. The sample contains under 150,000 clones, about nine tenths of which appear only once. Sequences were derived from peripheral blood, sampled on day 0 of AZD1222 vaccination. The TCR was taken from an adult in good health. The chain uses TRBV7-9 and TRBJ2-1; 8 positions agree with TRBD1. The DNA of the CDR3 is TGTGCCAGCAGCTTATCCAGGGGGCGATTTTACAATGAGCAGTTCTTC. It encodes CASSLSRGRFYNEQFF.